Presented here are 4 T cell receptor beta chains from one specimen sequenced in a study of T cells in tuberculosis. The data were produced by immunoSEQ multiplex PCR, yet TCRdb's version contains in-frame clones alone and is incomplete. The sample lists some 5,000 clones; around 98% were seen once. Time point specified: new active TB diagnosis, blood taken before or within 7 days of starting treatment. The input for sequencing was PBMCs, taken at tuberculosis diagnosis. The receptor source for this set is an adult with tuberculosis.

The rearrangement joins TRBV7-6 to TRBJ2-1; no clear D. Between the trimmed V and J ends, which lost 1 base and 2 bases, there was a span of 12 bases. CDR3 length equals 16 residues. The germline CDR1 and CDR2 sequences are SGHVS and FNYEAQ. The CDR3 coding sequence is TGTGCCAGCAGCTTAGGTGGCCCAGAAGCCTACAATGAGCAGTTCTTC. Amino acids: CASSLGGPEAYNEQFF.

The CDR3 is CASRFQGANVLTF. The CDR3 DNA reads TGTGCCAGCAGGTTCCAGGGGGCCAACGTCCTGACTTTC. V gene TRBV6-1 combines with J gene TRBJ2-6; no clear D. The germline gives CDR1 MNHNS, CDR2 SASEGT. The CDR3 spans 13 residues. Trimming removed 6 bases at V and 4 bases at J, with 7 bases between.

The gene calls are TRBV2 and TRBJ2-5; the D gene is possibly TRBD2 (5 bases). Deletions cut 6 bases from V and 1 base from J, with 12 bases between. Germline-derived CDR1 and CDR2 are SNHLY and FYNNEI. This CDR3 spans 14 amino acids. The DNA for the CDR3 is TGTGCCAGCAGGAATTGGACTCGCCAAGAGACCCAGTACTTC. Protein: CASRNWTRQETQYF.

V and J are TRBV12-5 and TRBJ2-1; 8 bases map to TRBD1. Per germline, CDR1 LGHNT and CDR2 FRNRAP. V lost 5 bases, J lost 5 bases, and 5 bases stayed unmatched. This CDR3 contains 14 residues. CDR3 protein: CASGRGTGNNEQFF. The CDR3 bases are TGTGCTAGTGGTCGCGGGACAGGCAACAATGAGCAGTTCTTC. Using reference TRBV12-5 and TRBJ2-1 for the parts outside the CDR3, the full variable domain is DARVTQTPRHKVTEMGQEVTMRCQPILGHNTVFWYRQTMMQGLELLAYFRNRAPLDDSGMPKDRFSAEMPDATLATLKIQPSEPRDSAVYFCASGRGTGNNEQFFGPGTRLTVL.